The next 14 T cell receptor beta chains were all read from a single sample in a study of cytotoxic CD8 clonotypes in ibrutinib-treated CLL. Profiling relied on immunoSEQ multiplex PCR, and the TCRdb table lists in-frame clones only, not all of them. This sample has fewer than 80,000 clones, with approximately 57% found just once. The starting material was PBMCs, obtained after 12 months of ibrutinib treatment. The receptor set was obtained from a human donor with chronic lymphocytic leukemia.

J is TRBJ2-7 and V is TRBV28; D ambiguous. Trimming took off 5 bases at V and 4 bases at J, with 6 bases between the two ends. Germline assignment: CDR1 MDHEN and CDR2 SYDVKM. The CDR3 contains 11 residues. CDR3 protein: CASSPRYEQYF. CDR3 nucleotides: TGTGCCAGCAGTCCCCGTTACGAGCAGTACTTC.

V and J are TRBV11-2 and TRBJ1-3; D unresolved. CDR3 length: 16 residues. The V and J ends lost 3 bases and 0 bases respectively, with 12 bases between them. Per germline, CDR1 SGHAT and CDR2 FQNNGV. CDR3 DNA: TGTGCCAGCAGCTTTTTCGCTACGGGCTCTGGAAACACCATATATTTT. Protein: CASSFFATGSGNTIYF.

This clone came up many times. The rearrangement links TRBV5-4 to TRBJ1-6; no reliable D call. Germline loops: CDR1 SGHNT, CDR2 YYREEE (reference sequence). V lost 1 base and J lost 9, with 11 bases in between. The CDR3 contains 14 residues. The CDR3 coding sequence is TGTGCCAGCAGCTTGTTGGCAGGAACTTCACCCCTCCACTTT. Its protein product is CASSLLAGTSPLHF.

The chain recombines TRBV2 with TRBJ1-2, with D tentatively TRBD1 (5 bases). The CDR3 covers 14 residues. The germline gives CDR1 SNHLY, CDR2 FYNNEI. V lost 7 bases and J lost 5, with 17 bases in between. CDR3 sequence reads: CASNPGWGSYGYTF. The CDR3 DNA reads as TGTGCCAGCAATCCCGGGTGGGGCTCATATGGCTACACCTTC.

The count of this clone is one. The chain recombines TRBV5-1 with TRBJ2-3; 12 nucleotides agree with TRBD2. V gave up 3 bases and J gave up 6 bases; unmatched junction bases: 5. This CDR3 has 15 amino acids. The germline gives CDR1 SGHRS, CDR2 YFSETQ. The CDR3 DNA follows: TGCGCCAGCAGCTCTAGCGGGAGGGCCGGCGATACGCAGTATTTT. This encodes CASSSSGRAGDTQYF.

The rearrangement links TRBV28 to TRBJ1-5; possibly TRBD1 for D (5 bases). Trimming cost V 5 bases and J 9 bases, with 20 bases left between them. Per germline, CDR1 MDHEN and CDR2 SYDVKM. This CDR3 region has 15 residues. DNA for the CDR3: TGTGCCAGCAGTCCAGATTGGAGGGGAGGAAGGCCCCAGCATTTT. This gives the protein CASSPDWRGGRPQHF.

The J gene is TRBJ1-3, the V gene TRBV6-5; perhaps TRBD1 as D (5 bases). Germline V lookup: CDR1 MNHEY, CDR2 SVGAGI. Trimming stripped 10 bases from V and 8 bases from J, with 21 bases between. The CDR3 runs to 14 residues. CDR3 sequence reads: CAKPHRWLRDTIYF. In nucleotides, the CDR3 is TGTGCCAAACCGCACAGGTGGCTTAGAGACACCATATATTTT.

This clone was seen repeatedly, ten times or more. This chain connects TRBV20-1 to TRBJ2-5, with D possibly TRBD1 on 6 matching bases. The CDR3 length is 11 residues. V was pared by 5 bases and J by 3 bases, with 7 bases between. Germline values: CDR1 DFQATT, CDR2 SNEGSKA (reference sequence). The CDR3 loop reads CSAHREETQYF. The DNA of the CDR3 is TGCAGTGCTCACAGGGAAGAGACCCAGTACTTC.

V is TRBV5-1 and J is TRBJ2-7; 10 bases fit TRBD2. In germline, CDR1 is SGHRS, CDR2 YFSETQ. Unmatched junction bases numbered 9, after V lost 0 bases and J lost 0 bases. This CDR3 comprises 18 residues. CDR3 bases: TGCGCCAGCAGCTTGGCCCGCAGACTAGCGGGCTCCTCCTACGAGCAGTACTTC. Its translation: CASSLARRLAGSSYEQYF.

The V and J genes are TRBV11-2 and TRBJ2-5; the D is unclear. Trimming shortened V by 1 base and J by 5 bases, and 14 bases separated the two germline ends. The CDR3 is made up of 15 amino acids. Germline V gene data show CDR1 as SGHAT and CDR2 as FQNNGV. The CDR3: CASSLGFLERETQYF. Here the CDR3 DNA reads TGTGCCAGCAGCTTAGGCTTTCTGGAGAGGGAGACCCAGTACTTC.

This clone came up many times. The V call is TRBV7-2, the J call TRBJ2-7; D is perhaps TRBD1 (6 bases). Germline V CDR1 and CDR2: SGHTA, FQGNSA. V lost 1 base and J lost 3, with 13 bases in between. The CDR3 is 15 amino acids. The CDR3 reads CASSLVRQASYEQYF. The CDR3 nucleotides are TGTGCCAGCAGCTTAGTTCGACAGGCTAGCTACGAGCAGTACTTC.

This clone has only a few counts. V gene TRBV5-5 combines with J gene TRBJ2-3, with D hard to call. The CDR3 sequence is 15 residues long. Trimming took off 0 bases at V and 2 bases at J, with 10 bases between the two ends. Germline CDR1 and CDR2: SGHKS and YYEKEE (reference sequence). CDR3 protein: CASSLAWRYTDTQYF. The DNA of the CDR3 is TGTGCCAGCAGCTTGGCCTGGCGGTACACAGATACGCAGTATTTT.

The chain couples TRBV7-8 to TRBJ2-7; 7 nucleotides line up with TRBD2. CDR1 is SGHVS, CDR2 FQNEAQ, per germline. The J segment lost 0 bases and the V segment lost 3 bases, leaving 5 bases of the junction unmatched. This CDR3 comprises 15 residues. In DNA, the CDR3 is TGTGCCAGCAGCTTCCGGCGGGGGAGCTCCTACGAGCAGTACTTC. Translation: CASSFRRGSSYEQYF.

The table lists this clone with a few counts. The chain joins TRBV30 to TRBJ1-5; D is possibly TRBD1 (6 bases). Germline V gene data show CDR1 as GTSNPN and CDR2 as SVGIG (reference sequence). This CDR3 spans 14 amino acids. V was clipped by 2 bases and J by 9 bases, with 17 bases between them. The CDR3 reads CAWSPPGHEWPQHF. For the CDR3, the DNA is TGTGCCTGGAGTCCCCCGGGACACGAGTGGCCCCAGCATTTT.